The TCR beta chain under discussion was sequenced for a study of blood T cells in healthy people across ages. Regarding the study as a whole: Estimates of diversity drawn from one million T cells were considered underestimates. Compared with aged donors, long-lived donors showed fewer expanded clones, suggesting selection. Older age went with lower TCR beta diversity per million T cells, in a roughly linear way.

The CDR3 loop spans 13 amino acids. Germline V gives CDR1 SNHLY, CDR2 FYNNEI. Trimming pared 6 bases from V and 8 bases from J, leaving 13 bases between. The authors isolated at least 6 million PBMCs per sample. Concerning this clonotype itself: Antigen: not known.

The second PCR ran about 6 to 11 cycles with a sample-barcoded 5' primer and J-beta primers. MiXCR, applied by TCRdb to the 5' RACE reads, yields one record per CDR3 protein. Among around 970,000 distinct CDR3 sequences listed, roughly 50% were seen once. This chain links TRBV2 with TRBJ1-4; D remains unclear. Material for sequencing was blood. The clonotype comes from an older woman in good health. CDR3 in amino acids: CASSTTEGEKLFF. CDR3 in DNA: TGTGCCAGCAGCACCACGGAGGGAGAAAAACTGTTTTTT.